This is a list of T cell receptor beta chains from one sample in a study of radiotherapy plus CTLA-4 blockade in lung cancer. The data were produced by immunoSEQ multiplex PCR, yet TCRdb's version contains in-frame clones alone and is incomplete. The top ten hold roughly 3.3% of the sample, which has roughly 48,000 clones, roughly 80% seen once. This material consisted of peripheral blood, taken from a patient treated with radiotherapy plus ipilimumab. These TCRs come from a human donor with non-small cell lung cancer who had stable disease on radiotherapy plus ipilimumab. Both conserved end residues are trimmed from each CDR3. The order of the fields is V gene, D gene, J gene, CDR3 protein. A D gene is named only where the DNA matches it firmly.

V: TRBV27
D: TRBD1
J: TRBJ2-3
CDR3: ASTLTGEVRTDTQY

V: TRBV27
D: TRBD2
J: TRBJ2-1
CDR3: ASSRLAGYNEQF

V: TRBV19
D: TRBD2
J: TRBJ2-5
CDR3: ASSIGGLAGIETQY

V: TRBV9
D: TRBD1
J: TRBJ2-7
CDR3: ASSPEWGQAKSSEQY

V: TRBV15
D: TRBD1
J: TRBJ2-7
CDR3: ATSRGWTGGDEQY

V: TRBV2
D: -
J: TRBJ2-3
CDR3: ASSLGQRTDTQY

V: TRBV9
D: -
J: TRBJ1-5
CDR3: ASSVGGDYSNQPQH

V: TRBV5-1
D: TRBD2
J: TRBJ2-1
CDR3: ASSRGRAGADEQF

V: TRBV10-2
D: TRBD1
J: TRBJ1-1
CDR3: ASSESAGTGRNTEAF

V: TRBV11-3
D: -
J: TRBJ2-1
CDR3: ASSLVQGVDEQF

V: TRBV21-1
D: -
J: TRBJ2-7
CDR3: ASSKVMERGTCEQY

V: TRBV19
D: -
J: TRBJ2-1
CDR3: ASSIVRGNNEQF

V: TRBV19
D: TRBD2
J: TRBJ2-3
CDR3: ATSGVLAITDTQY

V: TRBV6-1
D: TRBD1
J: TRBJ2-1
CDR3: ASSRDRGREQF

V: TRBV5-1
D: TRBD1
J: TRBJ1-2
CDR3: ASSRQGANYGYT

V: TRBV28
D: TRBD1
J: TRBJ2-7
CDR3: ATTGTVYEQY

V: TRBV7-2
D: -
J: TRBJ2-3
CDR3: ASSFSTDTQY

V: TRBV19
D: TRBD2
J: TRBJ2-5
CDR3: ASSSRTSGGQETQY

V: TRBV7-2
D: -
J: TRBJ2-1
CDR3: ASSLAASTREQF

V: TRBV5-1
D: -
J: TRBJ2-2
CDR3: ASSLGHSTGELF

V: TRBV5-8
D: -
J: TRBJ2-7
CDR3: ASSLARYEQY

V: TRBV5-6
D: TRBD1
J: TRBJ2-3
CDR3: ASSPGQPGDTQY

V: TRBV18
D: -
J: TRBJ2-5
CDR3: ASSPPGMREETQY

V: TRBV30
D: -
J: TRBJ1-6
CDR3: AWSADTQGSPLH

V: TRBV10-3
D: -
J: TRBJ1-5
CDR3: AISDGQGYQPQH

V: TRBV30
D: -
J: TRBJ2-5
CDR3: AWSGPRESVWAFQETQY

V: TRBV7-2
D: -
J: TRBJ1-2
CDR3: ASSLIQSLFYGYT

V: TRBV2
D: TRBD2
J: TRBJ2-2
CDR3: ASSLAGALFTGELF

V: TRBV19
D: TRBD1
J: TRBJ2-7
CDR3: ASSIETGPYEQY

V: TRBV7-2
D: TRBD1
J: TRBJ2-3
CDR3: ASSLGQGGSDTQY

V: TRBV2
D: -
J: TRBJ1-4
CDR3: ASSDELGRDASRGKLF

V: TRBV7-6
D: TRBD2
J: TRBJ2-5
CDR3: ASSLRLAGGSETQY

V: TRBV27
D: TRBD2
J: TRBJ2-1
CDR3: ASSLVQLPTSGNQNEQF

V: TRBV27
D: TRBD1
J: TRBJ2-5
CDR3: ASSRQGAETQY

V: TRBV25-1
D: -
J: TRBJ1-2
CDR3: ASSPPGTNYGYT

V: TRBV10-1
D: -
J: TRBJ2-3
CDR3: ASSGGVTDTQY

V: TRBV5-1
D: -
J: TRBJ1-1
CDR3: ASSDARYMNTEAF

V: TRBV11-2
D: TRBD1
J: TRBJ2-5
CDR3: ASSLVRTGGLETQY

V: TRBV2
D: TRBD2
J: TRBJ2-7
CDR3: ASSPRLAAYEQY

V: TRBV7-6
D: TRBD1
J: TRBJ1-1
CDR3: ASSLRDSSEAF

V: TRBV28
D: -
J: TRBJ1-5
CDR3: ASSSQGNQPQH

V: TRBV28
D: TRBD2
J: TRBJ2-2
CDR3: ASLRRLADNTGELF

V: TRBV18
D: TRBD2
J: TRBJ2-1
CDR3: ASSPGTSNEQF

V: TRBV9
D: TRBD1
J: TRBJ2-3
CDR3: ASSPRTGENTDTQY

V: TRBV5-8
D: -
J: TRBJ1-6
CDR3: ASSGGGPLH

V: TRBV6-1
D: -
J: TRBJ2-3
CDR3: AGGTELSDTQY

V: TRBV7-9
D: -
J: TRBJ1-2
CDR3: ASSLAANYGYT

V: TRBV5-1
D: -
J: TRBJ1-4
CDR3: ASSLAQATNEKLF

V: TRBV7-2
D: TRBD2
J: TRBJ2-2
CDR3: ASSLTASGTGELF

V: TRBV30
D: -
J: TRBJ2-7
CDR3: AASSGASYEQY

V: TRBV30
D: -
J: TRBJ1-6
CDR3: AWREVMASPLH

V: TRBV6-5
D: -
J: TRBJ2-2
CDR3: ASSYSSGEYIGELF

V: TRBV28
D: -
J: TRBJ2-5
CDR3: ASSFPGQGKETQY

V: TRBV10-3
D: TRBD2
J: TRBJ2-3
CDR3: AISEGRRERRDTQY

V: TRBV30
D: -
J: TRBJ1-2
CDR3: AWSVGQRGNYGYT